The 26 T cell receptor beta chains listed next were all sequenced from one sample in a study of T cell responses to AZD1222 COVID-19 vaccine. Sequencing was performed with immunoSEQ multiplex PCR; in TCRdb, only in-frame clones are kept and a portion is missing. The data show approximately 70,000 clones, around 87% seen once. This sample comprised peripheral blood, obtained on day 0 of AZD1222 vaccination. Receptor source: an adult in good health.

This clone showed up just once. The chain recombines TRBV30 with TRBJ1-2; D is ambiguous. Trimming pared 3 bases from V and 4 bases from J, leaving 9 bases between. This CDR3 is 12 amino acids long. Germline CDR1 and CDR2: GTSNPN and SVGIG (reference sequence). CDR3 region: CAWSVLLYGYTF. CDR3 DNA sequence: TGTGCCTGGAGCGTCCTTCTCTATGGCTACACCTTC.

This sequence joins TRBV5-1 and TRBJ1-2; TRBD1 might be the D (6 bases). The germline gives CDR1 SGHRS, CDR2 YFSETQ. This CDR3 region has 14 residues. V lost 0 bases and J lost 4, with 10 bases in between. The CDR3 sequence: CASSLDGQSYGYTF. DNA of the CDR3: TGCGCCAGCAGCTTGGATGGACAGTCCTATGGCTACACCTTC.

The table lists this clone with a count of one. The CDR3 loop reads CASSPIPGQDSNQPQHF. As DNA, the CDR3 is TGTGCCAGCAGTCCCATTCCGGGACAGGATAGCAATCAGCCCCAGCATTTT. The chain is built from TRBV6-2 or TRBV6-3 and TRBJ1-5; 8 bases map to TRBD1. CDR3 size: 17 residues. Germline-derived CDR1 and CDR2 are MNHEY and SVGEGT. V lost 5 bases and J lost 0; bases outside the gene matches: 9.

This clone was observed a single time. The V gene is TRBV30, the J gene TRBJ1-2; D is unresolved. Trimming removed 1 base at V and 4 bases at J, with 10 bases between. The CDR3 spans 13 residues. Germline V lookup: CDR1 GTSNPN, CDR2 SVGIG (reference sequence). The CDR3 is CAWSASRFYGYTF. For the CDR3, the DNA is TGTGCCTGGAGTGCCTCGAGATTCTATGGCTACACCTTC.

A few counts support this clone. The chain recombines TRBV7-6 with TRBJ2-2, with D unclear. V lost 2 bases and J 5 bases, leaving 6 bases between the germline ends. The V gene's germline CDR1 is SGHVS and CDR2 FNYEAQ. This CDR3 is 13 amino acids long. CDR3 region: CASSLTITGELFF. The CDR3, as DNA: TGTGCCAGCAGCTTAACGATTACCGGGGAGCTGTTTTTT.

The chain combines TRBV28 with TRBJ1-2; possibly TRBD1 for D (6 bases). Germline V gives CDR1 MDHEN, CDR2 SYDVKM. V was clipped by 3 bases and J by 5 bases, with 16 bases between them. This CDR3 contains 15 residues. The CDR3 sequence: CASSLTGANRYGYTF. CDR3 nucleotide sequence: TGTGCCAGCAGTTTGACGGGGGCAAATCGTTATGGCTACACCTTC.

This chain joins TRBV6-1 and TRBJ2-7; tentatively, D is TRBD2 (6 bases). Germline V gene sequence: CDR1 MNHNS, CDR2 SASEGT. Trimming pared 1 base from V and 4 bases from J, leaving 8 bases between. CDR3 size: 13 residues. The CDR3, as DNA: TGTGCCAGCAGTGAAGGGACTAAATACGAGCAGTACTTC. Translating it yields CASSEGTKYEQYF.

The chain couples TRBV6-5 to TRBJ2-1, with D unresolved. Germline V gene lookup returns CDR1 MNHEY and CDR2 SVGAGI. The CDR3 contains 14 residues. Trimming shortened V by 0 bases and J by 4 bases, and 7 bases separated the two germline ends. In nucleotides, the CDR3 is TGTGCCAGCAGTTACTCAAGGGAATACAATGAGCAGTTCTTC. The encoded protein is CASSYSREYNEQFF.

The chain combines TRBV18 with TRBJ2-5, with TRBD2 as a possible D gene (5 bases). This CDR3 contains 13 residues. The germline V gene has CDR1 KGHSH and CDR2 LQKENI. The V and J ends lost 4 bases and 4 bases respectively, with 10 bases between them. CDR3 DNA sequence: TGTGCCAGCTCACGGTATGGAGGAGAGACCCAGTACTTC. Encoded protein: CASSRYGGETQYF.

V gene TRBV4-2 combines with J gene TRBJ2-5; D gene ambiguous. The germline V gene has CDR1 LGHNA and CDR2 YNFKEQ. The CDR3 consists of 15 residues. The V end lost 1 base, the J end lost 4 bases, and 13 bases lay between the germline ends. This chain's CDR3 is CASSQGTVSLETQYF. The CDR3 coding sequence is TGTGCCAGCAGCCAAGGGACCGTCAGTTTAGAGACCCAGTACTTC.

This clone was seen a single time. This chain joins TRBV7-2 and TRBJ2-6; D tentatively reads TRBD1 or TRBD2 (5 bases each). Between the trimmed V and J ends, which lost 0 bases and 0 bases, there was a span of 9 bases. Per germline, CDR1 SGHTA and CDR2 FQGNSA. The length of the CDR3 is 17 residues. CDR3 nucleotide sequence: TGTGCCAGCAGCTTAGCGGGACCGCGCTCTGGGGCCAACGTCCTGACTTTC. It codes for CASSLAGPRSGANVLTF.

The chain combines TRBV30 with TRBJ2-3; 9 nucleotides line up with TRBD1. There are 16 residues in the CDR3. The germline V gene has CDR1 GTSNPN and CDR2 SVGIG (reference sequence). V shed 4 bases, J shed 3 bases, and the junction held 11 bases outside the gene matches. The CDR3: CAWTIRDREFTDTQYF. The CDR3 DNA is TGTGCCTGGACGATCCGGGACAGGGAGTTTACAGATACGCAGTATTTT.

DNA for the CDR3: TGCAGCGCCATGACAGGTGCCTTGAACACTGAAGCTTTCTTT. Its protein is CSAMTGALNTEAFF. The V call is TRBV29-1, the J call TRBJ1-1; D might be TRBD1 (6 bases). This CDR3 region has 14 residues. Germline V gene data show CDR1 as SQVTM and CDR2 as ANQGSEA. V was pared by 7 bases and J by 0 bases, with 15 bases between.

The CDR3 DNA is TGTGCCAGCAGTCAGTCTCAGGGGTACGCCGGGGAGCTGTTTTTT. Amino acid sequence: CASSQSQGYAGELFF. V is TRBV6-2 or TRBV6-3 and J is TRBJ2-2, with a tentative D call TRBD1 (6 bases). The CDR3 totals 15 residues. Trimming removed 5 bases from V and 6 bases from J, with 16 bases in between. Germline CDR1 is MNHEY and CDR2 is SVGEGT.

This chain connects TRBV20-1 to TRBJ1-2, with D unresolved. Germline V gene sequence: CDR1 DFQATT, CDR2 SNEGSKA (reference sequence). CDR3 size: 11 residues. Trimming removed 7 bases from V and 3 bases from J, with 9 bases in between. The DNA of the CDR3 is TGCAGTGTTCACAAGTACTATGGCTACACCTTC. It encodes CSVHKYYGYTF.

The genes are TRBV2 and TRBJ2-3; 8 bases map to TRBD2. The J segment lost 4 bases and the V segment lost 2 bases, leaving 5 bases of the junction unmatched. The CDR3 contains 15 residues. CDR1 is SNHLY, CDR2 FYNNEI, per germline. As DNA, the CDR3 is TGTGCCAGCAGTGAAAGGCTAGCGGGCGCAGATACGCAGTATTTT. Its protein is CASSERLAGADTQYF.

This sequence joins TRBV10-2 and TRBJ2-5; D is unresolved. The germline V and J ends were trimmed by 10 bases and 3 bases, with 9 bases remaining between them. The CDR3 contains 11 residues. Germline CDR1 and CDR2: WSHSY and SAAADI. CDR3 residues: CATWGEETQYF. The DNA of the CDR3 is TGCGCCACATGGGGTGAAGAGACCCAGTACTTC.

The chain employs TRBV5-1 and TRBJ1-2; D is perhaps TRBD1 (5 bases). Germline V gives CDR1 SGHRS, CDR2 YFSETQ. The CDR3 extends over 15 amino acids. Trimming took off 5 bases at V and 7 bases at J, with 21 bases between the two ends. The CDR3 is CASRPGDFPEGGYTF. The DNA for the CDR3 is TGCGCCAGCAGGCCGGGGGATTTTCCCGAGGGTGGCTACACCTTC.

The chain combines TRBV19 with TRBJ1-5, with 7 nucleotides matching TRBD1. V dropped 6 bases and J dropped 7; count of bases not matched to a gene: 9. Germline CDR1 reads LNHDA; CDR2 reads SQIVND (reference sequence). The CDR3 spans 14 residues. The CDR3 region is CASRPDRDPQPQHF. As DNA, the CDR3 is TGTGCCAGTAGGCCAGACAGGGACCCCCAGCCCCAGCATTTT.

The chain employs TRBV19 and TRBJ2-3, with 8 bases that match TRBD1. The CDR3 extends over 14 amino acids. Germline loops: CDR1 LNHDA, CDR2 SQIVND (reference sequence). The trim removed 4 bases at V and 3 bases at J, leaving 3 bases unmatched. The CDR3 bases are TGTGCCAGTAGTAAGGACAGGGCGACAGATACGCAGTATTTT. The encoded protein is CASSKDRATDTQYF.

V is TRBV7-7 and J is TRBJ2-2; 8 bases are a match to TRBD2. Germline CDR1 reads SSHAT; CDR2 reads FNYEAQ (reference sequence). The CDR3 sequence is 13 residues long. The V and J ends lost 8 bases and 6 bases, in that order; junction bases with no gene match: 5. The CDR3 region has the DNA TGTGCCAGCGGGCCCGGGGGGGCCGGGGAGCTGTTTTTT. Translation gives CASGPGGAGELFF. The full variable domain, in which reference TRBV7-7 and TRBJ2-2 provide the parts outside the CDR3, is GAGVSQSPRYKVTKRGQDVTLRCDPISSHATLYWYQQALGQGPEFLTYFNYEAQPDKSGLPSDRFSAERPEGSISTLTIQRTEQRDSAMYRCASGPGGAGELFFGEGSRLTVL.

The V gene is TRBV3-1 (or the pseudogene TRBV3-2), the J gene TRBJ1-3; no firm D call. The V and J ends lost 1 base and 6 bases respectively, with 7 bases between them. The V gene's germline CDR1 is LGHDT and CDR2 YNNKEL (reference sequence). The length of the CDR3 is 13 residues. The CDR3 protein is CASSQGRQNTIYF. The CDR3 coding sequence is TGTGCCAGCAGCCAAGGCCGCCAAAACACCATATATTTT.

Notes on this clone: One end of the junction varies from germline; a read error may be responsible. This chain links TRBV30 with TRBJ1-5, with TRBD1 as a possible D gene (6 bases). The CDR3 loop spans 16 amino acids. The germline V gene encodes CDR1 GTSNPN and CDR2 SVGIG (reference sequence). The CDR3 DNA reads as TGTGCCTGGAGTGGGGGCTTGGTGGGGGGCAACCAGCCCCAGCATTTT. It translates to CAWSGGLVGGNQPQHF.

This clone was found a few times. Other nucleotide sequences in the sample specify the same CDR3. This chain joins TRBV9 and TRBJ1-2, with D maybe TRBD1 (5 bases). Germline CDR1 SGDLS, CDR2 YYNGEE. The CDR3 is 12 amino acids. V was cut by 4 bases and J by 7 bases, with 11 bases left in between. CDR3 sequence reads: CASSTGGFGYTF. DNA for the CDR3: TGTGCCAGCAGCACGGGGGGGTTTGGCTACACCTTC.

V gene TRBV2 combines with J gene TRBJ1-2, with D perhaps matching TRBD1 (5 bases). The CDR3 runs to 14 residues. Deletions cut 7 bases from V and 4 bases from J, with 16 bases between. Germline loops: CDR1 SNHLY, CDR2 FYNNEI. In DNA form, the CDR3 reads TGTGCCAGCAACGACGGCAGGGCCGTCTATGGCTACACCTTC. Amino acid sequence: CASNDGRAVYGYTF.

V usage is TRBV20-1 and J usage is TRBJ1-2; a weak D match, TRBD1 (5 bases). V was trimmed by 2 bases and J by 8 bases, leaving 9 bases between them. Per germline, CDR1 DFQATT and CDR2 SNEGSKA (reference sequence). This CDR3 is built from 11 residues. In DNA form, the CDR3 reads TGCAGTGCTAGAAGCAGGGACGGCTACACCTTC. It is translated as CSARSRDGYTF.